This T cell receptor beta chain is from a study of PD-L1 blockade in urothelial cancer. Study-wide background: Twenty-five of the 29 patients were men with bladder-origin urothelial cancer.

As to time point: peripheral blood 6 weeks after treatment start. Patients' urothelial carcinoma was locally advanced or metastatic. This table comes from immunoSEQ multiplex PCR, and its TCRdb copy is limited to in-frame clones, with some not included. The sample lists tens of thousands of clones, about 89% occurring once. The germline CDR1 and CDR2 sequences are ENHRY and SYGVKD. Trimming shortened V by 10 bases and J by 0 bases, and 17 bases separated the two germline ends. The CDR3 runs 15 residues. Here the sequenced sample was PBMCs, taken around atezolizumab (anti-PD-L1) treatment. The source is a man between 70 and 80 years old with urothelial cancer. The rearrangement uses TRBV10-3 and TRBJ2-3, with a tentative D call TRBD2 (6 bases). The CDR3 bases are TGTGCCACCCTTGAGGGAGGCGGTAGCACAGATACGCAGTATTTT. This encodes CATLEGGGSTDTQYF.